The 19 T cell receptor beta chains below all came from one sample that was sequenced in a study of shared clonotypes between healthy human individuals (dated by TCRdb to the early 2020s). Libraries came from the immunoSEQ multiplex PCR assay. TCRdb took this table from immuneACCESS and kept in-frame rearrangements with V and J called. Such tables lack part of the clones; where checked against another copy, unresolved V genes explain under half of the gap, and the rest is unexplained. The sample records around 2.1 million clones, roughly 91% of which are singletons. The leading ten clones occupy over 1.5% of the sample. For the CD8 naive samples, CD45RO-negative cells were positively selected for CCR7, yielding a CD45RA+CCR7+ population from which TemRA cells were excluded. Sequenced sample: naive CD8+ T cells from PBMCs. Explained via the paper, the cell subset or site label denotes: CD45RA+CCR7+. These receptors were taken from a man younger than 30 in good health. Some clones in this sample may be carry-over from other donors' samples.

The chain employs TRBV7-2 and TRBJ2-5; TRBD1 agrees at 8 bases. Germline trimming cut 5 bases from V and 5 bases from J; bases unmatched to any gene: 4. This CDR3 contains 13 residues. Per the germline V gene, CDR1 is SGHTA and CDR2 is FQGNSA. The DNA of the CDR3 is TGTGCCAGCAGCGGACAGGGAGTTGAGACCCAGTACTTC. This translates into CASSGQGVETQYF.

CDR3: CASSLSIRETYNEQFF. CDR3 DNA: TGTGCCAGCAGTTTATCGATACGGGAGACCTACAATGAGCAGTTCTTC. This sequence joins TRBV27 and TRBJ2-1; maybe TRBD2 (6 bases). There are 16 residues in the CDR3. The germline V gene encodes CDR1 MNHEY and CDR2 SMNVEV (reference sequence). The V and J ends lost 0 bases and 2 bases respectively, with 11 bases between them.

This sequence joins TRBV28 and TRBJ2-3; no reliable D call. V was cut by 6 bases and J by 1 base, with 11 bases left in between. Germline CDR1 and CDR2: MDHEN and SYDVKM. This CDR3 comprises 14 residues. The CDR3 sequence: CASRGGVGTDTQYF. The CDR3 bases are TGTGCCAGCAGGGGTGGTGTCGGCACAGATACGCAGTATTTT.

The chain employs TRBV6-1 and TRBJ2-7, with 9 nucleotides matching TRBD2. Trimming at V came to 7 bases and at J to 7 bases, leaving 8 bases not matched to a gene. CDR1 MNHNS and CDR2 SASEGT come from the germline V gene. The CDR3 extends over 13 amino acids. The CDR3 is CASKAGGRYEQYF. In DNA, the CDR3 is TGTGCCAGCAAAGCGGGAGGACGGTATGAGCAGTACTTC.

This sequence joins TRBV7-2 and TRBJ2-3, with 8 nucleotides matching TRBD2. The trim removed 0 bases at V and 2 bases at J, leaving 7 bases unmatched. This CDR3 has 17 residues. Per germline, CDR1 SGHTA and CDR2 FQGNSA. CDR3 sequence (DNA): TGTGCCAGCAGCTTAGCGGGTACTAGCGGACCCACAGATACGCAGTATTTT. Translated: CASSLAGTSGPTDTQYF.

The genes are TRBV19 and TRBJ2-1, with 8 bases lining up with TRBD2. This CDR3 spans 15 amino acids. Germline CDR1 LNHDA, CDR2 SQIVND (reference sequence). The V gene end was trimmed by 6 bases and the J gene end by 5 bases; junction bases not matched to a gene: 9. CDR3 coding DNA: TGTGCCAGTAGCCCTATAGCGGGATCCAACAATGAGCAGTTCTTC. Translated: CASSPIAGSNNEQFF.

The chain joins TRBV5-1 to TRBJ2-2, with D perhaps TRBD2 (5 bases). The CDR3 sequence is 12 residues long. Germline V gene data show CDR1 as SGHRS and CDR2 as YFSETQ. V lost 9 bases and J 6 bases, leaving 12 bases between the germline ends. The CDR3 region has the DNA TGCGCCACCGATCTCGGGGCCGGGGAGCTGTTTTTT. It is translated as CATDLGAGELFF.

The chain carries TRBV5-8 and TRBJ1-5; D is perhaps TRBD1 (5 bases). CDR3 length: 15 residues. The V gene's germline CDR1 is SGHTS and CDR2 YDEGEE. Trimming took 5 bases from V and 4 from J, leaving 16 bases between them. In DNA form, the CDR3 reads TGTGCCAGCAGGGGGGAGACCGTGAAGAATCAGCCCCAGCATTTT. Encoded protein: CASRGETVKNQPQHF.

Concerning this clone itself: The sample has other DNA sequences that encode this CDR3 too. V and J are TRBV27 and TRBJ1-1; 9 bases align to TRBD1. Germline CDR1 MNHEY, CDR2 SMNVEV (reference sequence). There are 14 residues in the CDR3. The junction had 1 base not matched to a gene; V was cut back by 3 bases and J by 2 bases. DNA for the CDR3: TGTGCCAGCAGTTTGACAGGGGGTAACACTGAAGCTTTCTTT. Translating it yields CASSLTGGNTEAFF.

The rearrangement links TRBV29-1 to TRBJ2-7, with a possible D match to TRBD2 (5 bases). This CDR3 has 13 amino acids. V lost 6 bases and J lost 6, with 18 bases in between. CDR1 and CDR2 from the germline V gene are SQVTM and ANQGSEA. Here the CDR3 DNA reads TGCAGCGTCCTACAAGACGGACGGGGCGAGCAGTACTTC. Its translation is CSVLQDGRGEQYF.

As concerns this clone: The sample has other DNA sequences that encode this CDR3 too. The rearrangement uses TRBV27 and TRBJ2-7; no clear D gene. Germline-derived CDR1 and CDR2 are MNHEY and SMNVEV (reference sequence). The CDR3 consists of 13 residues. Trimming stripped 2 bases from V and 3 bases from J, with 8 bases between. The CDR3 spells CASSLEADYEQYF. The CDR3 DNA follows: TGTGCCAGCAGTTTAGAGGCAGACTACGAGCAGTACTTC.

This chain connects TRBV9 to TRBJ2-3; no clear D. The CDR3 runs to 15 residues. Germline lookup yields CDR1 SGDLS and CDR2 YYNGEE. V was cut by 3 bases and J by 1 base, with 12 bases left in between. CDR3 in DNA: TGTGCCAGCAGCGCTTCCGGTCTTGGCACAGATACGCAGTATTTT. Residues: CASSASGLGTDTQYF.

V gene TRBV27 combines with J gene TRBJ1-6; maybe TRBD1 (5 bases). The CDR3 is 14 amino acids. Germline CDR1 and CDR2: MNHEY and SMNVEV (reference sequence). Trimming left V 3 bases short and J 7 bases short, with 10 bases between. CDR3 region: CASSFWGRNSPLHF. In DNA form, the CDR3 reads TGTGCCAGCAGTTTTTGGGGCCGAAATTCACCCCTCCACTTT.

The chain is built from TRBV4-3 and TRBJ2-5; the match to TRBD1 covers 9 bases. The germline gives CDR1 LGHNA, CDR2 YSLEER. V lost 6 bases and J lost 4; bases outside the gene matches: 9. The CDR3 extends over 15 amino acids. CDR3 DNA sequence: TGCGCCAGCAGATCGGGGGACAGGGTCCCAGAGACCCAGTACTTC. Protein sequence: CASRSGDRVPETQYF.

The chain combines TRBV2 with TRBJ2-3; TRBD2 is a possible D gene (7 bases). In germline, CDR1 is SNHLY, CDR2 FYNNEI. The CDR3 loop spans 17 amino acids. With 7 bases removed from V and 2 bases from J, the gap between germline ends came to 22 bases. CDR3 in amino acids: CASTRRGASGFTDTQYF. The CDR3 DNA reads TGTGCCAGCACCCGAAGGGGGGCTAGCGGTTTCACAGATACGCAGTATTTT.

This clone was counted a single time. The chain has TRBV4-1 and TRBJ2-2; D not certain. The ends were cut back, 1 base at V and 3 bases at J, with 9 bases in the middle. CDR3 length: 15 amino acids. Looked up from germline, CDR1 is MGHRA and CDR2 is YSYEKL. The CDR3 sequence: CASSQAGLHTGELFF. The CDR3 nucleotides read TGCGCCAGCAGCCAAGCGGGTCTGCACACCGGGGAGCTGTTTTTT.

As regards this clone: In the same sample, other DNA sequences code for this CDR3. The chain uses TRBV18 and TRBJ2-3; unclear D gene. Trimming left V 1 base short and J 3 bases short, with 2 bases between. Germline V gives CDR1 KGHSH, CDR2 LQKENI. The CDR3 length is 12 residues. This chain's CDR3 is CASSPRTDTQYF. CDR3 DNA: TGTGCCAGCTCACCACGGACAGATACGCAGTATTTT.

The V gene is TRBV9, the J gene TRBJ2-1, with 8 bases fitting TRBD2. The trim removed 0 bases at V and 3 bases at J, leaving 5 bases unmatched. The CDR3 has 16 amino acids. Looked up from germline, CDR1 is SGDLS and CDR2 is YYNGEE. CDR3 sequence reads: CASSVGFSGIYNEQFF. CDR3 sequence (DNA): TGTGCCAGCAGCGTAGGGTTTAGCGGGATCTACAATGAGCAGTTCTTC.

This clone has more than one count but fewer than ten. The junction and the germline gene differ at one end; a read error may be behind it. The V and J genes are TRBV29-1 and TRBJ1-4; TRBD1 matches 8 bases. The CDR3 consists of 10 residues. Germline CDR1 SQVTM, CDR2 ANQGSEA. The CDR3 protein is CSVDSGQVDF. As DNA, the CDR3 is TGCAGCGTTGATTCGGGACAGGTGGATTTT. The whole variable domain, filled in from reference TRBV29-1 and TRBJ1-4, reads SAVISQKPSRDICQRGTSLTIQCQVDSQVTMMFWYRQQPGQSLTLIATANQGSEATYESGFVIDKFPISRPNLTFSTLTVSNMSPEDSSIYLCSVDSGQVDFGSGTQLSVL.